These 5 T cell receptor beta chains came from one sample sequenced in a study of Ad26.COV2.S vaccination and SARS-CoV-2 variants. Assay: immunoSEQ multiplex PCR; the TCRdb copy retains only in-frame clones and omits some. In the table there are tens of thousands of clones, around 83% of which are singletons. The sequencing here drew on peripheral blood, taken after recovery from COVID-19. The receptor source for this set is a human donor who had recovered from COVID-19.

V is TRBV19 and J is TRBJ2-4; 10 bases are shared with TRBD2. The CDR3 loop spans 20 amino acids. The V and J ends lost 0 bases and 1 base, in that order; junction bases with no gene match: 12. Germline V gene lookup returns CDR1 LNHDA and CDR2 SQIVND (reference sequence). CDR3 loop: CASSIEGTSGARWAKNIQYF. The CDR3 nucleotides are TGTGCCAGTAGTATAGAGGGAACTAGCGGGGCCAGGTGGGCCAAAAACATTCAGTACTTC.

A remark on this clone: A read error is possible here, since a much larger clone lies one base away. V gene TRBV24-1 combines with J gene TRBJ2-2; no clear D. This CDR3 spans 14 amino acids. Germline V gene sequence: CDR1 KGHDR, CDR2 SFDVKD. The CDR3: CATSEMGNTEELFF. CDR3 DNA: TGTGCCACCAGTGAGATGGGGAACACCGAGGAGCTGTTTTTT.

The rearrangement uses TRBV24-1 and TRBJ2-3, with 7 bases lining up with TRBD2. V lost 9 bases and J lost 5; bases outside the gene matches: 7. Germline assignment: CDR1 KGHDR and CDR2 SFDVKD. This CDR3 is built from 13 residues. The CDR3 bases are TGTGCCACCGGGCTAGCGGCCTTAGATACGCAGTATTTT. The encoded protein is CATGLAALDTQYF.

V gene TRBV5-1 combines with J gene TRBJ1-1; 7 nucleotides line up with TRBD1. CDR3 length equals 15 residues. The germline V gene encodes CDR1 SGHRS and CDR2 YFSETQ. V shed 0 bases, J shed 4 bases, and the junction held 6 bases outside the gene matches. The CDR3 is CASSLGDSGFTEAFF. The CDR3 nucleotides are TGCGCCAGCAGCTTGGGGGACAGTGGTTTCACTGAAGCTTTCTTT. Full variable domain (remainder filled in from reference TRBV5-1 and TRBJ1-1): KAGVTQTPRYLIKTRGQQVTLSCSPISGHRSVSWYQQTPGQGLQFLFEYFSETQRNKGNFPGRFSGRQFSNSRSEMNVSTLELGDSALYLCASSLGDSGFTEAFFGQGTRLTVV.

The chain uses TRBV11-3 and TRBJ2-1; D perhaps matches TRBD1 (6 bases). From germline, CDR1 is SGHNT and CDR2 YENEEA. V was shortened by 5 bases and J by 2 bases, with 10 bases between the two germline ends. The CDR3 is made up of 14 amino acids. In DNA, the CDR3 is TGTGCCAGCAGCCCCGGGGACACCTACAATGAGCAGTTCTTC. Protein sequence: CASSPGDTYNEQFF.